This T cell receptor beta chain was identified in a study of blood T cell repertoires in COVID-19. Germline CDR1 is SNHLY and CDR2 is FYNNEI. CDR3 size: 11 residues. Trimming removed 10 bases at V and 6 bases at J, with 11 bases between. Individuals drawn from approximately 26 US areas were about 18 to 95 years old. TCRdb's table, derived via immunoSEQ multiplex PCR, lists solely in-frame clones and lacks some. Among 220,000 or so clones listed, 84% were seen once. This clone turned up a few times. The material sequenced was PBMCs or T cells enriched from blood (not recorded which). The chain is built from TRBV2 and TRBJ2-3; D is perhaps TRBD2 (6 bases). This TCR was recovered from a woman in her 40s who had recovered from COVID-19. This CDR3 reads CATSLADTQYF. The CDR3, as DNA: TGTGCCACTTCTCTAGCGGATACGCAGTATTTT.